The 22 T cell receptor beta chains below all came from one sample that was sequenced in a study of control samples from healthy donors and cancer patients. Data came from immunoSEQ multiplex PCR; TCRdb stores just in-frame clones and leaves some out. The sample has tens of thousands of clones, 89% seen once. Sequencing was carried out using blood. The receptors were sampled from a man in his forties or fifties in good health.

The chain recombines TRBV18 with TRBJ1-6; D is uncertain. The CDR3 spans 15 residues. CDR1 and CDR2 from the germline V gene are KGHSH and LQKENI. Trimming removed 0 bases at V and 9 bases at J, with 12 bases between. DNA for the CDR3: TGTGCCAGCTCACCACCCCGGGCTGTCGGTTCACCCCTCCACTTT. This encodes CASSPPRAVGSPLHF. Full variable domain (rest looked up from reference TRBV18 and TRBJ1-6): NAGVMQNPRHLVRRRGQEARLRCSPMKGHSHVYWYRQLPEEGLKFMVYLQKENIIDESGMPKERFSAEFPKEGPSILRIQQVVRGDSAAYFCASSPPRAVGSPLHFGNGTRLTVT.

This clone has just a few counts. CDR3 nucleotide sequence: TGTGCCAGCAGCCCCGGGACAGCGAGAACTGAAGCTTTCTTT. This translates into CASSPGTARTEAFF. V is TRBV5-4 and J is TRBJ1-1; TRBD1 matches 7 bases. Germline lookup yields CDR1 SGHNT and CDR2 YYREEE (reference sequence). This CDR3 is 14 amino acids long. Trimming cost V 4 bases and J 5 bases; bases outside gene matches: 8. The full variable domain, completed using reference TRBV5-4 and TRBJ1-1, is ETGVTQSPTHLIKTRGQQVTLRCSSQSGHNTVSWYQQALGQGPQFIFQYYREEENGRGNFPPRFSGLQFPNYSSELNVNALELDDSALYLCASSPGTARTEAFFGQGTRLTVV.

The V call is TRBV29-1, the J call TRBJ2-7, with a tentative D call TRBD1 (6 bases). The CDR3 extends over 10 amino acids. V dropped 4 bases and J dropped 11 bases, with 12 bases sitting between them. From germline, CDR1 is SQVTM and CDR2 ANQGSEA. Here the CDR3 reads CSVVQGLEYF. DNA for the CDR3: TGCAGCGTTGTTCAGGGGTTGGAGTACTTC.

The chain couples TRBV2 to TRBJ1-2, with D maybe TRBD1 (5 bases). Between the trimmed V and J ends, which lost 7 bases and 4 bases, there was a span of 16 bases. The CDR3 consists of 14 residues. The V gene's germline CDR1 is SNHLY and CDR2 FYNNEI. CDR3 coding DNA: TGTGCCAGCATTACAGGCCATTCCGCCTATGGCTACACCTTC. Its protein is CASITGHSAYGYTF.

This clone was counted only a few times. The chain combines TRBV2 with TRBJ1-2; 7 bases are a match to TRBD1. This CDR3 comprises 13 residues. V dropped 3 bases and J dropped 4; count of bases not matched to a gene: 2. CDR1 and CDR2 (germline): SNHLY, FYNNEI. The CDR3 DNA follows: TGTGCCAGCAGTGAGGGACAGCCCTATGGCTACACCTTC. Amino acid sequence: CASSEGQPYGYTF. Drawing the rest from reference TRBV2 and TRBJ1-2, the complete variable domain is EPEVTQTPSHQVTQMGQEVILRCVPISNHLYFYWYRQILGQKVEFLVSFYNNEISEKSEIFDDQFSVERPDGSNFTLKIRSTKLEDSAMYFCASSEGQPYGYTFGSGTRLTVV.

The chain joins TRBV29-1 to TRBJ1-1, with D possibly matching TRBD1 (5 bases). CDR1 is SQVTM, CDR2 ANQGSEA, per germline. Trimming removed 4 bases from V and 1 base from J, with 16 bases in between. This CDR3 has 15 amino acids. CDR3 amino acids: CSVARYWGENTEAFF. CDR3 nucleotides: TGCAGCGTTGCAAGGTATTGGGGGGAGAACACTGAAGCTTTCTTT.

This CDR3 is CASSQGLAGLGETQYF. The DNA of the CDR3 is TGCGCCAGCAGCCAGGGACTAGCGGGGTTGGGGGAGACCCAGTACTTC. The rearrangement joins TRBV4-1 to TRBJ2-5; 13 bases are a match to TRBD2. The CDR3 is 16 amino acids. The trim removed 3 bases at V and 5 bases at J, leaving 6 bases unmatched. The germline gives CDR1 MGHRA, CDR2 YSYEKL.

The chain uses TRBV11-2 and TRBJ1-2; the match to TRBD1 covers 9 bases. Germline CDR1 is SGHAT and CDR2 is FQNNGV. V was pared by 5 bases and J by 10 bases, with 20 bases of the junction left unmatched. The CDR3 runs to 17 residues. Here the CDR3 reads CASSNSLLGQGSRDYTF. The CDR3 coding sequence is TGTGCCAGCAGCAACTCCCTCCTGGGACAGGGAAGTAGGGACTACACCTTC.

The gene calls are TRBV5-6 and TRBJ1-3, with no clear D. Germline loops: CDR1 SGHDT, CDR2 YYEEEE. Trimming took off 1 base at V and 3 bases at J, with 8 bases between the two ends. CDR3 size: 14 residues. The CDR3 nucleotides are TGTGCCAGCAGCTTGACAGTCCTTGGAAACACCATATATTTT. Translation: CASSLTVLGNTIYF.

The chain recombines TRBV15 with TRBJ1-6; 9 bases line up with TRBD1. The CDR3 extends over 17 amino acids. With 3 bases clipped from V and 10 bases from J, the junction kept 13 bases outside the gene matches. Looked up from germline, CDR1 is LNHNV and CDR2 is YYDKDF (reference sequence). In nucleotides, the CDR3 is TGTGCCACCAGCAGCCAATACCCGGGACAGGGCGTATCACCCCTCCACTTT. This gives the protein CATSSQYPGQGVSPLHF.

V usage is TRBV24-1 and J usage is TRBJ1-1; D ambiguous. The CDR3 is 14 amino acids. Per germline, CDR1 KGHDR and CDR2 SFDVKD. Trimming stripped 2 bases from V and 1 base from J, with 7 bases between. CDR3 nucleotides: TGTGCCACCAGTGATTCGGGTGGGAACACTGAAGCTTTCTTT. Translation gives CATSDSGGNTEAFF.

The chain has TRBV24-1 and TRBJ2-7; D unclear. Looked up from germline, CDR1 is KGHDR and CDR2 is SFDVKD. V shed 2 bases and J shed 3 bases, with 10 bases lying between them. The CDR3 consists of 14 residues. The CDR3 nucleotides are TGTGCCACCAGTGATTCGAAGGAGCACTACGAGCAGTACTTC. This encodes CATSDSKEHYEQYF.

The chain couples TRBV18 to TRBJ2-1; D is uncertain. V was shortened by 6 bases and J by 5 bases, with 11 bases between the two germline ends. The CDR3 loop spans 13 amino acids. Germline CDR1 and CDR2: KGHSH and LQKENI. Written as DNA, the CDR3 is TGTGCCAGCTCCCATGGGCCAGACAATGAGCAGTTCTTC. This translates into CASSHGPDNEQFF.

The chain is built from TRBV5-6 and TRBJ2-7; TRBD1 matches at 8 bases. V shed 0 bases and J 5 bases; nucleotides not matched to a gene: 10. CDR1 is SGHDT and CDR2 is YYEEEE in the germline V gene. CDR3 length: 16 amino acids. As DNA, the CDR3 is TGTGCCAGCAGCTTGGCCGGACAGGGTTTGGATAACGAGCAGTACTTC. Encoded protein: CASSLAGQGLDNEQYF.

CDR3 DNA: TGCGCCAGCAGTGAGACAGCTAATTCACCCCTCCACTTT. This encodes CASSETANSPLHF. The chain uses TRBV10-2 and TRBJ1-6, with D uncertain. The CDR3 has 13 amino acids. Germline assignment: CDR1 WSHSY and CDR2 SAAADI. V gave up 2 bases and J gave up 6 bases, with 5 bases separating them.

This clone appeared a single time. The chain couples TRBV5-4 to TRBJ2-5, with D unresolved. Germline V gene sequence: CDR1 SGHNT, CDR2 YYREEE (reference sequence). The V and J ends lost 0 bases and 4 bases respectively, with 10 bases between them. The CDR3 runs 14 residues. Here the CDR3 reads CASSLAGSLETQYF. The CDR3 coding sequence is TGTGCCAGCAGCTTGGCGGGCTCCTTAGAGACCCAGTACTTC.

V is TRBV15 and J is TRBJ1-4; a weak D match, TRBD1 (6 bases). V gave up 2 bases and J gave up 8 bases, with 15 bases separating them. Germline loops: CDR1 LNHNV, CDR2 YYDKDF (reference sequence). The length of the CDR3 is 15 residues. The CDR3: CATSRPKGGEEKLFF. CDR3 sequence (DNA): TGTGCCACCAGCAGACCGAAAGGGGGGGAGGAAAAACTGTTTTTT.

This chain connects TRBV2 to TRBJ1-1; TRBD1 aligns across 7 bases. Germline assignment: CDR1 SNHLY and CDR2 FYNNEI. V lost 5 bases, J lost 0 bases, and 6 bases stayed unmatched. CDR3 size: 15 residues. The CDR3 bases are TGTGCCAGCAGTCCCCAACAGGGGCTGAACACTGAAGCTTTCTTT. This translates into CASSPQQGLNTEAFF.

The J gene is TRBJ1-2, the V gene TRBV6-5; D is undetermined. Per germline, CDR1 MNHEY and CDR2 SVGAGI. The germline V and J ends were trimmed by 0 bases and 2 bases, with 10 bases remaining between them. The CDR3 has 15 residues. The CDR3 spells CASSYSGSSNYGYTF. The CDR3 DNA is TGTGCCAGCAGTTACTCAGGCAGTTCGAACTATGGCTACACCTTC.

The V call is TRBV30, the J call TRBJ2-5, with 8 positions matching TRBD1. The CDR3 extends over 15 amino acids. J lost 1 base, V lost 2 bases, and 6 bases had no gene match. The germline gives CDR1 GTSNPN, CDR2 SVGIG (reference sequence). The CDR3 reads CAWSLRGHPQETQYF. The CDR3 DNA follows: TGTGCCTGGAGTCTCAGGGGGCACCCCCAAGAGACCCAGTACTTC.

A remark on this clone: The sample carries other DNA sequences with the same CDR3. The rearrangement joins TRBV5-5 to TRBJ1-1, with no clear D. Trimming removed 1 base at V and 1 base at J, with 5 bases between. Germline CDR1 reads SGHKS; CDR2 reads YYEKEE (reference sequence). The CDR3 spans 13 residues. Here the CDR3 reads CASSLLGNTEAFF. The CDR3 DNA sequence: TGTGCCAGCAGCTTGCTAGGGAACACTGAAGCTTTCTTT.

J is TRBJ2-7 and V is TRBV18; no clear D. Trimming took off 3 bases at V and 0 bases at J, with 9 bases between the two ends. The germline V gene encodes CDR1 KGHSH and CDR2 LQKENI. The CDR3 extends over 14 amino acids. CDR3 coding DNA: TGTGCCAGCTCACCTTCCCCACGCTCCTACGAGCAGTACTTC. Translating it yields CASSPSPRSYEQYF.